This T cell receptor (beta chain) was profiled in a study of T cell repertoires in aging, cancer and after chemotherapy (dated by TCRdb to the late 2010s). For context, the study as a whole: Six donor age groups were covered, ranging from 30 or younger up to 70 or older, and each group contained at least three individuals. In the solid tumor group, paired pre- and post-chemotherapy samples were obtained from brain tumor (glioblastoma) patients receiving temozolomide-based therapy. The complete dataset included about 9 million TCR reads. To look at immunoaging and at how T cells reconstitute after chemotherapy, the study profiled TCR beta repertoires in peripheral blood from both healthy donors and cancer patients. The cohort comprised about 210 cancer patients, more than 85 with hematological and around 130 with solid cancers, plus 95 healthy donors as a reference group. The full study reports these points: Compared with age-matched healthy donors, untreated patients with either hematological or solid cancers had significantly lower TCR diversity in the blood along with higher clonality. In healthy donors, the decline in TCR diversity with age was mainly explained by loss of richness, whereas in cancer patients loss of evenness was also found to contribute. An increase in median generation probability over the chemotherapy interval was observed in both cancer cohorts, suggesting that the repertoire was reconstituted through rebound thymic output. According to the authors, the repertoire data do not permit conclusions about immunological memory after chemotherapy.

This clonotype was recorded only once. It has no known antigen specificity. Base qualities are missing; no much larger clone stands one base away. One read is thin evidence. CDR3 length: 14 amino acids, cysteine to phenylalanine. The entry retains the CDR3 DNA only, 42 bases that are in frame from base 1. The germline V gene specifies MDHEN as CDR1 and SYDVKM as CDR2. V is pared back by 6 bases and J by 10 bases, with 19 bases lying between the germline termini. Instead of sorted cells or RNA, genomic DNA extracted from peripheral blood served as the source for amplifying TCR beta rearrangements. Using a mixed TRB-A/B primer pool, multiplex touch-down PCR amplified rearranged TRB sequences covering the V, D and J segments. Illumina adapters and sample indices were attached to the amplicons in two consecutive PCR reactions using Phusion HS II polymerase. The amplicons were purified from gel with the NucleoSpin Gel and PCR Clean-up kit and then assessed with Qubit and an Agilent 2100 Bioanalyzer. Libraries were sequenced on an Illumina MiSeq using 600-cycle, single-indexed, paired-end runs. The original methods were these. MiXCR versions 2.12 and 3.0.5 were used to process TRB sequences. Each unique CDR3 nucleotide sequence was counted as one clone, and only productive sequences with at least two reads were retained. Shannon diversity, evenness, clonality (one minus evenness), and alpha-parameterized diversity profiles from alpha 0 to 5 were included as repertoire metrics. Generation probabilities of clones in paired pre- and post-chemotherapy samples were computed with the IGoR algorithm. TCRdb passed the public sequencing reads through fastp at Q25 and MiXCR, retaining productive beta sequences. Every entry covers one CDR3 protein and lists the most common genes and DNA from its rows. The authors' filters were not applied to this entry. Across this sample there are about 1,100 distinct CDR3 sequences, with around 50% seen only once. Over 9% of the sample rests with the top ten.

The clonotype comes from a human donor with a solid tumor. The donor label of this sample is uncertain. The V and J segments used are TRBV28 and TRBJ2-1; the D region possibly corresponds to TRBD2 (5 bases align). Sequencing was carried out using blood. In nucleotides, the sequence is TGTGCCAGCAGCCACGTCGGGATATGGTGGGAGCAGTTCTTC. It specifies CASSHVGIWWEQFF.